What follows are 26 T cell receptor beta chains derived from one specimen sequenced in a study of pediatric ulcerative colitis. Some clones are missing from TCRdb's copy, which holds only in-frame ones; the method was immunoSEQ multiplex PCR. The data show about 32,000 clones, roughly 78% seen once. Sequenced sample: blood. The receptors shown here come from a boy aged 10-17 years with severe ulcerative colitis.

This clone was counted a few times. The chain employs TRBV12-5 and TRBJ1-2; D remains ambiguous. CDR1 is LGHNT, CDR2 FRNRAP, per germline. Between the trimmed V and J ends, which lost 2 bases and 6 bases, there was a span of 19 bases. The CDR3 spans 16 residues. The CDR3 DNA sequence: TGTGCTAGTGGTTTGTATTCCGGGCGGCTGCTGGATGGCTACACCTTC. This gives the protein CASGLYSGRLLDGYTF.

CDR3 sequence reads: CASSFGNEKLFF. CDR3 nucleotide sequence: TGTGCCAGCAGTTTTGGAAATGAAAAACTGTTTTTT. The gene calls are TRBV6-6 and TRBJ1-4; D ambiguous. Germline CDR1 is MNHNY and CDR2 is SVGAGI (reference sequence). The V end lost 4 bases, the J end lost 5 bases, and 5 bases lay between the germline ends. This CDR3 spans 12 amino acids.

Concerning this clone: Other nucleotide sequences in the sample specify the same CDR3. The CDR3 DNA follows: TGTGCCATCAGTGAGTCTGGATCTGGGGCCAACGTCCTGACTTTC. Amino acids: CAISESGSGANVLTF. The chain carries TRBV10-3 and TRBJ2-6; D is uncertain. CDR1 is ENHRY, CDR2 SYGVKD, per germline. Trimming took 0 bases from V and 1 from J, leaving 4 bases between them. This CDR3 contains 15 residues.

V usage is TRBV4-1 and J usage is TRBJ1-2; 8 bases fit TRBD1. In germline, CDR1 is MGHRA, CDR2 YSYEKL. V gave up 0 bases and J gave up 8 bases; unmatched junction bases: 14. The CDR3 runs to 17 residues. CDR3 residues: CASSQDRLDRALYGYTF. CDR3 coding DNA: TGCGCCAGCAGCCAAGATAGGTTGGACAGGGCCCTTTACGGCTACACCTTC.

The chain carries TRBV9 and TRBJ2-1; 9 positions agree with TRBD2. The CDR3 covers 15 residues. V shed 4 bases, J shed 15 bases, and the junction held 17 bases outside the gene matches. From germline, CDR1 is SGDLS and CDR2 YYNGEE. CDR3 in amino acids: CASSRVFQRGAVMFF. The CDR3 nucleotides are TGTGCCAGCAGCCGGGTGTTTCAGCGGGGGGCGGTTATGTTCTTC.

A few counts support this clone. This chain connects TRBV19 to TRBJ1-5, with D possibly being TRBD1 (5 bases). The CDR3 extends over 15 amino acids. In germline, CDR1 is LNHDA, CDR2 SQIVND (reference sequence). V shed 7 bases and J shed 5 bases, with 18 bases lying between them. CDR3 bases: TGTGCCAGTACCGCGGATGGGCAGGGTCATCAGCCCCAGCATTTT. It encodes CASTADGQGHQPQHF.

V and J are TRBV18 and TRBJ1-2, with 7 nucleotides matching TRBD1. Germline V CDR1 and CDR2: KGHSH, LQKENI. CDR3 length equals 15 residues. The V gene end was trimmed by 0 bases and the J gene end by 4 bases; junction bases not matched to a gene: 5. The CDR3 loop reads CASSPPIGGGYGYTF. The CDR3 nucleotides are TGTGCCAGCTCACCACCTATAGGGGGCGGCTATGGCTACACCTTC.

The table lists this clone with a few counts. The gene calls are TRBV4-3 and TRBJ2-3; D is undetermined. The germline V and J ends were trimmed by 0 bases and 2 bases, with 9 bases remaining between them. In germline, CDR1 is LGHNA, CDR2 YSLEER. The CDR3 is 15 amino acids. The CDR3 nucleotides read TGCGCCAGCAGCCAAGACCCCAGGTCCACAGATACGCAGTATTTT. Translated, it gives CASSQDPRSTDTQYF.

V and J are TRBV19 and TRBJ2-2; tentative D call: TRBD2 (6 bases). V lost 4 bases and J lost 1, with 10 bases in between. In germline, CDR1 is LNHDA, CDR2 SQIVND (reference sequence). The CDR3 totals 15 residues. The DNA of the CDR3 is TGTGCCAGTAGTACACTAGCCAGGAACACCGGGGAGCTGTTTTTT. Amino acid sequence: CASSTLARNTGELFF.

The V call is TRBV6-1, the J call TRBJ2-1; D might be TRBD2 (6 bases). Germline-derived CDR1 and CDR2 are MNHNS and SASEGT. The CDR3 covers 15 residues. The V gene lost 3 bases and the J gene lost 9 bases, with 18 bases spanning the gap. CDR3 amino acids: CASSEIRDFPIEQFF. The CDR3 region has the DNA TGTGCCAGCAGTGAGATCCGGGACTTCCCTATTGAGCAGTTCTTC.

CDR3 sequence (DNA): TGTGCCACCAGGGGCCGGAGGGGAGACAACGAGCAGTACTTC. It yields the protein CATRGRRGDNEQYF. The chain uses TRBV15 and TRBJ2-7; possible D gene TRBD2, 6 bases. CDR1 is LNHNV, CDR2 YYDKDF, per germline (reference sequence). This CDR3 contains 14 residues. V shed 6 bases and J shed 5 bases, with 17 bases lying between them.

DNA of the CDR3: TGTGCCAGAAGGCGAGAGTCAGATACGCAGTATTTT. Residues: CARRRESDTQYF. The chain couples TRBV5-3 to TRBJ2-3; D call uncertain. TRBV5-3 is designated an ORF whose function remains uncertain. Trimming pared 5 bases from V and 4 bases from J, leaving 8 bases between. The CDR3 consists of 12 residues.

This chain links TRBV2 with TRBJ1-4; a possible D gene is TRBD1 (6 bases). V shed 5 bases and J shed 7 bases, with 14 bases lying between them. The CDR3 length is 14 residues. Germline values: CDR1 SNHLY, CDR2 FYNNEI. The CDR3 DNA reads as TGTGCCAGCAGTTACCCCCGGGACACTGAAAAACTGTTTTTT. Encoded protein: CASSYPRDTEKLFF.

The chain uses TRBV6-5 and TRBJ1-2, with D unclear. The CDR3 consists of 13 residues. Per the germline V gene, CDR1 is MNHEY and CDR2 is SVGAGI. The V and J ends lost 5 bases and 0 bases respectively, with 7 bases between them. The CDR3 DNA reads TGTGCCAGCAGTATCGGGACTAACTATGGCTACACCTTC. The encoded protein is CASSIGTNYGYTF.

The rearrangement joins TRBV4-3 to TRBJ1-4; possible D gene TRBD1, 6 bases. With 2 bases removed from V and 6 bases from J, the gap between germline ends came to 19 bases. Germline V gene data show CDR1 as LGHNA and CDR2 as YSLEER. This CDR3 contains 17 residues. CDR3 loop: CASSQNLGAGRYEKLFF. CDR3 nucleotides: TGCGCCAGCAGCCAAAATTTGGGGGCGGGGAGGTATGAAAAACTGTTTTTT.

The CDR3: CASSLTGGIDTQYF. The CDR3 region has the DNA TGTGCCAGCAGCTTAACGGGGGGGATAGATACGCAGTATTTT. The chain recombines TRBV7-3 with TRBJ2-3, with 7 bases identical to TRBD2. Germline loops: CDR1 SGHTA, CDR2 FQGTGA. V lost 0 bases, J lost 5 bases, and 2 bases stayed unmatched. The length of the CDR3 is 14 residues.

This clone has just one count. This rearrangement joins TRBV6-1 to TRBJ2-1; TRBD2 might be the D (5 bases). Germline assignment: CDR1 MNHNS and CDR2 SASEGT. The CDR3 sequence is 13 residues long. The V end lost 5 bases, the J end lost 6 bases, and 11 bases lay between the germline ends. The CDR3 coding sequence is TGTGCCAGCAGTTTCGGACTGACCAATGAGCAGTTCTTC. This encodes CASSFGLTNEQFF.

The CDR3 bases are TGTGCCAGCTCACCACAGGGGAACTACGAGCAGTACTTC. Protein: CASSPQGNYEQYF. The gene calls are TRBV18 and TRBJ2-7; possible D gene TRBD1, 5 bases. CDR3 size: 13 residues. CDR1 is KGHSH, CDR2 LQKENI, per germline. The germline V and J ends were trimmed by 1 base and 3 bases, with 7 bases remaining between them.

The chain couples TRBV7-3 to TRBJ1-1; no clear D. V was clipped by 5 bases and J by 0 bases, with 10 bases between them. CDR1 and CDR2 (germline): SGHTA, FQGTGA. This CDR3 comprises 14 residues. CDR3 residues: CASSLLRLNTEAFF. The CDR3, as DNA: TGTGCCAGCAGCCTTCTCCGATTGAACACTGAAGCTTTCTTT.

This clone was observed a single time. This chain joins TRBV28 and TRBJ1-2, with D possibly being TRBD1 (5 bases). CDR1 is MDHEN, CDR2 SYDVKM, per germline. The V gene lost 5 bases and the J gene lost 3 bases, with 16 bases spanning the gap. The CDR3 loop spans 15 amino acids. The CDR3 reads CASSLAGGVDYGYTF. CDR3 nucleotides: TGTGCCAGCAGTCTAGCCGGGGGGGTGGACTATGGCTACACCTTC.

The CDR3 coding sequence is TGTGCCAGCAGTTACGCGTCGGCCAGCACAGATACGCAGTATTTT. It encodes CASSYASASTDTQYF. This chain joins TRBV6-6 and TRBJ2-3, with D uncertain. Germline CDR1 MNHNY, CDR2 SVGAGI (reference sequence). The CDR3 spans 15 residues. V gave up 2 bases and J gave up 0 bases, with 9 bases separating them.

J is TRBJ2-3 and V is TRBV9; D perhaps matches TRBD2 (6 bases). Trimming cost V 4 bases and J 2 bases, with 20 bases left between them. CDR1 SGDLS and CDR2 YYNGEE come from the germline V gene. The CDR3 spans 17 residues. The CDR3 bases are TGTGCCAGCAGCCTAAGAGGAGTTGGGACTTACACAGATACGCAGTATTTT. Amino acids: CASSLRGVGTYTDTQYF.

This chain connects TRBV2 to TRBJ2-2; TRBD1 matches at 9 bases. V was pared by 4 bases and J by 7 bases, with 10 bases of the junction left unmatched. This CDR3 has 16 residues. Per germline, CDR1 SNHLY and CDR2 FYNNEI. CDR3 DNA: TGTGCCAGCAGTGTTGTAGGGACAGGGCTCAACGGGGAGCTGTTTTTT. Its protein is CASSVVGTGLNGELFF. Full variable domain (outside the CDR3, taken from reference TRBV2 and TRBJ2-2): EPEVTQTPSHQVTQMGQEVILRCVPISNHLYFYWYRQILGQKVEFLVSFYNNEISEKSEIFDDQFSVERPDGSNFTLKIRSTKLEDSAMYFCASSVVGTGLNGELFFGEGSRLTVL.

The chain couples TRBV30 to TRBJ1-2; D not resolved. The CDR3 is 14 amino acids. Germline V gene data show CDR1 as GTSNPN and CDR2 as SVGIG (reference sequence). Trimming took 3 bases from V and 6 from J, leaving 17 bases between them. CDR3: CAWRRHRLGDGYTF. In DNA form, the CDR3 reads TGTGCCTGGAGGAGACACCGACTTGGGGATGGCTACACCTTC.

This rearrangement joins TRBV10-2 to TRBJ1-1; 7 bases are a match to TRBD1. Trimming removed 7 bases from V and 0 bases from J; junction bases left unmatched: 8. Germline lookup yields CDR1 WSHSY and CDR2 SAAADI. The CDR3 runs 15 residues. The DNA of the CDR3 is TGCGCCAGCAACAGCGGGACAGCCATGAACACTGAAGCTTTCTTT. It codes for CASNSGTAMNTEAFF.

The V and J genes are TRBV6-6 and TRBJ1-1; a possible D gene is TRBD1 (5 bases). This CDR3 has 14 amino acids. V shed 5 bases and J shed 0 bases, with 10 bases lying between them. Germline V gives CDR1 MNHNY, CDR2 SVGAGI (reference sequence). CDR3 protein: CASSQGPLNTEAFF. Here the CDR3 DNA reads TGTGCCAGCAGTCAGGGACCGTTGAACACTGAAGCTTTCTTT.